This T cell receptor beta chain originates from a study of human versus mouse CDR3 diversity and MHC coevolution. Study details: Each sample yielded about 0.6 x 10^7 to 1.8 x 10^7 valid reads.

Data came from immunoSEQ multiplex PCR; TCRdb stores just in-frame clones and leaves some out. Here the sample spans 75,000 to 90,000 clones, around 93% being singletons. Cells were CD45RO-negative CD62L-positive naive CD4 T cells sorted from PBMCs. On this clone itself: Its specificity is unknown.

The germline CDR1 and CDR2 sequences are LGHNA and YSLEER. CDR3 length: 15 amino acids. V was clipped by 0 bases and J by 5 bases, with 13 bases between them. Study results and caveats: Humans had the largest estimated TCR beta repertoire, 1.5 million to 2 million clonotypes.

This TCR was sampled from a person aged 30 to 69 in good health. V usage is TRBV4-3 and J usage is TRBJ1-2; D gene unclear. Sample: naive CD4+ T cells from blood. The subset is: CD45RO-negative CD62L-positive naive CD4 T cells. CDR3 sequence: CASSQDRGTIYGYTF. CDR3 coding DNA: TGCGCCAGCAGCCAAGACCGGGGTACCATATATGGCTACACCTTC.